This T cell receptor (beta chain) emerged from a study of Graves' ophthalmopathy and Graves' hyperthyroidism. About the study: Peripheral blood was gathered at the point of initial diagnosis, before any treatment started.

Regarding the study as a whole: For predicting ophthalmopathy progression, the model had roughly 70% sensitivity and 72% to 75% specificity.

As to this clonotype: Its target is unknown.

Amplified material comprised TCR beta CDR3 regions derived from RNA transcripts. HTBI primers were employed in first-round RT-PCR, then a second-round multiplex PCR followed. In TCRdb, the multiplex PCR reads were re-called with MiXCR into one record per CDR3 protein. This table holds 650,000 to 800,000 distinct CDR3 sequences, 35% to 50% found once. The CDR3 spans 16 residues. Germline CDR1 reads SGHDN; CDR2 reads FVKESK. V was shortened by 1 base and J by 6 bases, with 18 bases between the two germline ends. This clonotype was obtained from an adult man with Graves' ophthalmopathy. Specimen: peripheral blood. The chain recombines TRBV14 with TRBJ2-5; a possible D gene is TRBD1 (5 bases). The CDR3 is CASSQAASPGLQTQYF. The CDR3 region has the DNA TGTGCCAGCAGCCAAGCTGCGTCCCCAGGGCTGCAGACCCAGTACTTC.